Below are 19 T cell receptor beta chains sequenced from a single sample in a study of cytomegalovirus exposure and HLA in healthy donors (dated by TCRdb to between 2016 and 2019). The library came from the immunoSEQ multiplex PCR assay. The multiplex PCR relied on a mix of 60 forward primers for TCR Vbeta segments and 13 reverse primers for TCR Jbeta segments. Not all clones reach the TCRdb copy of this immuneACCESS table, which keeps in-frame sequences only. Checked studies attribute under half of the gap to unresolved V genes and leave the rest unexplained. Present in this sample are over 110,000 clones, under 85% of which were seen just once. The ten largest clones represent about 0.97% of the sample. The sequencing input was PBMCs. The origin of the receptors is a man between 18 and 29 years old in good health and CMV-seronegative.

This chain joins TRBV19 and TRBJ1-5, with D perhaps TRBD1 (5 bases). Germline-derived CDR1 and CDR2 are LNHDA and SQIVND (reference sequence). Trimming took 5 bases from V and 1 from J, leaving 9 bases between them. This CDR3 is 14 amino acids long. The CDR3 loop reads CASSSRQSNQPQHF. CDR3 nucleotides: TGTGCCAGTAGTTCAAGACAGAGCAATCAGCCCCAGCATTTT.

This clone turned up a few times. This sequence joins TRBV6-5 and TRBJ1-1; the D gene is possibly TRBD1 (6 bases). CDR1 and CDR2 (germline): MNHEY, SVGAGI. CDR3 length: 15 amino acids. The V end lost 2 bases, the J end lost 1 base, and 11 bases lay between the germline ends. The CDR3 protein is CASSYRTATNTEAFF. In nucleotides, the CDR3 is TGTGCCAGCAGTTACCGGACAGCGACGAACACTGAAGCTTTCTTT.

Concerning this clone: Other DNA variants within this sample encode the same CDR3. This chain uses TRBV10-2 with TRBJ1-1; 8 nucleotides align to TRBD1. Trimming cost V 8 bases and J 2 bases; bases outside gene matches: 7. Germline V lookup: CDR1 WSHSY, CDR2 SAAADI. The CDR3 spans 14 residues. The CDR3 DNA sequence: TGCGCCAGCGACCCTGGACAGGGCAACACTGAAGCTTTCTTT. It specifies CASDPGQGNTEAFF.

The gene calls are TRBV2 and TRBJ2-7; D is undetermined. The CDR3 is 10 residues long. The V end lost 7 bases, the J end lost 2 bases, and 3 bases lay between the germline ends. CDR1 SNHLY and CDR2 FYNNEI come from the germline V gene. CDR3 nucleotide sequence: TGTGCCAGCACGGCCTACGAGCAGTACTTC. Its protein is CASTAYEQYF.

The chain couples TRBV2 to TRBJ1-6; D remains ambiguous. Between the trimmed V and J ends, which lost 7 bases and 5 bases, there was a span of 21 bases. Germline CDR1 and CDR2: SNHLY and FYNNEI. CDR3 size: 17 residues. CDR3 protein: CASKSGIPSLDNSPLHF. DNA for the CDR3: TGTGCCAGCAAGTCCGGGATCCCCTCCCTTGATAATTCACCCCTCCACTTT.

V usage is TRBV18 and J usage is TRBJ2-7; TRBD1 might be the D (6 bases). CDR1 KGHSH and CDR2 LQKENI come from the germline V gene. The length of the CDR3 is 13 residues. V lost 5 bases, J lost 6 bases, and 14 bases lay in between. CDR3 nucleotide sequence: TGTGCCAGCTCAGCAATAGGGGGTATCGAGCAGTACTTC. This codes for CASSAIGGIEQYF.

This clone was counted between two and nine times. CDR3 sequence (DNA): TGCGCCAGCAGCTTGGGTCGAACGAGCTCCTATAATTCACCCCTCCACTTT. It encodes CASSLGRTSSYNSPLHF. The rearrangement uses TRBV5-1 and TRBJ1-6; D unclear. This CDR3 is 17 amino acids long. Per the germline V gene, CDR1 is SGHRS and CDR2 is YFSETQ. V lost 0 bases, J lost 0 bases, and 10 bases lay in between.

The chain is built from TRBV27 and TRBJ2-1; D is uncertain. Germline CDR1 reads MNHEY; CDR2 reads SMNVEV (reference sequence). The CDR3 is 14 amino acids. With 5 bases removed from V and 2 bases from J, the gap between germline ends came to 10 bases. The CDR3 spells CASSLQSPYNEQFF. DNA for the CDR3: TGTGCCAGCAGTCTACAGTCGCCCTACAATGAGCAGTTCTTC.

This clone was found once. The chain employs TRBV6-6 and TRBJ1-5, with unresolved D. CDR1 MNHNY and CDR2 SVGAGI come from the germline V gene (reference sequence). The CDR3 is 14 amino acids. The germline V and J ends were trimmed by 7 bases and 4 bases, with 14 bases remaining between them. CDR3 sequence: CASNPAGANQPQHF. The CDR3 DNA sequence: TGTGCCAGCAACCCTGCAGGCGCTAATCAGCCCCAGCATTTT.

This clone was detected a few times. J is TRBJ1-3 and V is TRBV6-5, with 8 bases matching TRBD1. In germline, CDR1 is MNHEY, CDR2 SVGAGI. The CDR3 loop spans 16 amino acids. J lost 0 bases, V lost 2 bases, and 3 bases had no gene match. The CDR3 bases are TGTGCCAGCAGTTACGGGACAGGCAGCTCTGGAAACACCATATATTTT. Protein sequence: CASSYGTGSSGNTIYF.

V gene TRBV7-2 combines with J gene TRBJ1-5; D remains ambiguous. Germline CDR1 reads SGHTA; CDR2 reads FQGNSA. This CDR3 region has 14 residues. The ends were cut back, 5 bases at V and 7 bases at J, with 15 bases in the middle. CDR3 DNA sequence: TGTGCCAGCAGCCCTGCCGAATTTCGGCAGCCCCAGCATTTT. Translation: CASSPAEFRQPQHF.

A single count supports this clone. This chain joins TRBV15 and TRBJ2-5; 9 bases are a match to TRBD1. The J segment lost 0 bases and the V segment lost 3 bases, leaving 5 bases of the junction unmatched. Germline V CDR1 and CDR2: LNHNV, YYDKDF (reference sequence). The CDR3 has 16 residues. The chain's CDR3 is CATSSWTGEYQETQYF. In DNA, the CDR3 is TGTGCCACCAGCAGTTGGACAGGGGAGTACCAAGAGACCCAGTACTTC.

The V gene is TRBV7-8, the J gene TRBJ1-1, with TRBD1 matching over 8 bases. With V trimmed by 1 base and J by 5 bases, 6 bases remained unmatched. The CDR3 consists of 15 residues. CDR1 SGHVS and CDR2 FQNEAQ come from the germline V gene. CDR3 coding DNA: TGTGCCAGCAGCTTAGTCAGGCAGGGGGCAACTGAAGCTTTCTTT. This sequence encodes CASSLVRQGATEAFF.

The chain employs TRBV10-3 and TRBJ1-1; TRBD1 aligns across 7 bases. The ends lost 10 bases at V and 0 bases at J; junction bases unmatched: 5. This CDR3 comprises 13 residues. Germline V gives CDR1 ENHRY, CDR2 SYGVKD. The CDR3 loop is CATGDSLNTEAFF. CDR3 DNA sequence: TGTGCCACTGGGGACAGCCTGAACACTGAAGCTTTCTTT.

The chain's CDR3 is CASSLLRTGNYGYTF. The CDR3 DNA is TGTGCCAGCAGCCTACTTCGGACAGGGAACTATGGCTACACCTTC. The chain links TRBV27 to TRBJ1-2; TRBD1 matches at 8 bases. V was pared by 6 bases and J by 2 bases, with 8 bases of the junction left unmatched. There are 15 residues in the CDR3. Germline V lookup: CDR1 MNHEY, CDR2 SMNVEV (reference sequence).

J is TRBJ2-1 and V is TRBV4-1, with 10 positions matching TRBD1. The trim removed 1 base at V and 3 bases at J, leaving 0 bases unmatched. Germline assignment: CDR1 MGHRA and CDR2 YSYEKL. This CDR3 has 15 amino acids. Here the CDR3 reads CASSQGTGGYNEQFF. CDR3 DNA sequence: TGCGCCAGCAGCCAAGGGACAGGGGGCTACAATGAGCAGTTCTTC.

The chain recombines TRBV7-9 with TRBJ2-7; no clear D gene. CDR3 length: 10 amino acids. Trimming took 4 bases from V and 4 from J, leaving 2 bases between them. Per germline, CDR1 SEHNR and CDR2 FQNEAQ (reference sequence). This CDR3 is CASSSYEQYF. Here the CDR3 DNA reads TGTGCCAGCAGCTCTTACGAGCAGTACTTC. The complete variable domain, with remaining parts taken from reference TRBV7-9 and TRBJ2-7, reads DTGVSQNPRHKITKRGQNVTFRCDPISEHNRLYWYRQTLGQGPEFLTYFQNEAQLEKSRLLSDRFSAERPKGSFSTLEIQRTEQGDSAMYLCASSSYEQYFGPGTRLTVT.

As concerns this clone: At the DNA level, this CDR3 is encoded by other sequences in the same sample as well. CDR3 residues: CASSLRGETQYF. CDR3 sequence (DNA): TGTGCCAGCAGCTTGCGGGGAGAGACCCAGTACTTC. This rearrangement joins TRBV13 to TRBJ2-5, with D possibly being TRBD2 (6 bases). V shed 3 bases and J shed 4 bases, with 6 bases lying between them. The CDR3 length is 12 residues. Per germline, CDR1 PRHDT and CDR2 FYEKMQ (reference sequence).

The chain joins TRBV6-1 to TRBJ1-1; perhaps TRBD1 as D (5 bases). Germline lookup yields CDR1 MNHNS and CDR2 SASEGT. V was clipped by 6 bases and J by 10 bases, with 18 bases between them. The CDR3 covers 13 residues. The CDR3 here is CASSGGGRSGAFF. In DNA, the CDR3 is TGTGCCAGCAGCGGGGGGGGAAGGTCTGGAGCTTTCTTT.